The clone carrying this T cell receptor beta chain has more than one count but fewer than ten. The authors isolated at least 7 million PBMCs per sample. This entry comes from a study of blood T cells in healthy people across ages. Study overall: T cells yielded about one barcoded beta molecule per two cells through template switching.

The second PCR ran about 6 to 11 cycles with a sample-barcoded 5' primer and J-beta primers. Each CDR3 protein gets one entry after TCRdb re-called the 5' RACE reads with MiXCR. The data show 1,800,000 or so distinct CDR3 sequences, around 40% seen once. The CDR3 is 13 residues long. V lost 6 bases and J lost 4, with 13 bases in between. Germline CDR1 SQVTM, CDR2 ANQGSEA. This clonotype was sampled from a human donor in good health. Sequenced: blood. The V call is TRBV29-1, the J call TRBJ1-5; TRBD1 is a possible D gene (5 bases). The CDR3 loop reads CSVRGTANQPQHF. For the CDR3, the DNA is TGCAGCGTCCGCGGGACCGCGAATCAGCCCCAGCATTTT.